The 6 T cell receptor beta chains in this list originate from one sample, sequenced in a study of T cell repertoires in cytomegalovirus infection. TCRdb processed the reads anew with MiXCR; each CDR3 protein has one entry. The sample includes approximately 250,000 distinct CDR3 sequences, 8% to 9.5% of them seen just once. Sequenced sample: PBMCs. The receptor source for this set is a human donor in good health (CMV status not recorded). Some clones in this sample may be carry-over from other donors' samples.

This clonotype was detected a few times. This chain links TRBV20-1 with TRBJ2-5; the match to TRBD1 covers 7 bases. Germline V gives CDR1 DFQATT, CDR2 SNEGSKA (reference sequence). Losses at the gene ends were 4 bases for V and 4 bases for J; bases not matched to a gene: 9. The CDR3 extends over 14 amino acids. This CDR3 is CSANRQGRGETQYF. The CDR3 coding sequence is TGCAGTGCTAACCGACAGGGACGGGGAGAGACCCAGTACTTC.

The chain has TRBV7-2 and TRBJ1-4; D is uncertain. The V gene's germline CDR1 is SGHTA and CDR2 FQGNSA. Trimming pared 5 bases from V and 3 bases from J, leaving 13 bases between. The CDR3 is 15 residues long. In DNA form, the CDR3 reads TGTGCCAGCAGCGAAAACGGGAGTGCTAATGAAAAACTGTTTTTT. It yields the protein CASSENGSANEKLFF.

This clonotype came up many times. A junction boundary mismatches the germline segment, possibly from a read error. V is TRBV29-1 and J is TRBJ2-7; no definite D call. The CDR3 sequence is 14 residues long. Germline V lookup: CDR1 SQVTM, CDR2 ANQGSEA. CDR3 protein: CSVERAVGSHEQYF. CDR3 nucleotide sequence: TGCAGCGTTGAAAGGGCGGTGGGCTCCCACGAGCAGTACTTC.

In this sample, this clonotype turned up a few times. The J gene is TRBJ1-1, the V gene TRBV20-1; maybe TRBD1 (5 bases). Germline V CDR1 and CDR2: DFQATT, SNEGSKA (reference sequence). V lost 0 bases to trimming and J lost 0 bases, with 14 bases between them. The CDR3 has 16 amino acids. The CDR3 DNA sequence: TGCAGTGCTAGAGATCTAAGAACAGGTTTGAACACTGAAGCTTTCTTT. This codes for CSARDLRTGLNTEAFF.

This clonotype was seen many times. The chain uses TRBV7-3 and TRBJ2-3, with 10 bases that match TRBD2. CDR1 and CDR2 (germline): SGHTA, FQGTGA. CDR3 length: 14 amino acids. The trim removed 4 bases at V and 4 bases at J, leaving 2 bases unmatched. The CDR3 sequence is CASSSSGGSDTQYF. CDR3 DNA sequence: TGTGCCAGCAGCTCTAGCGGGGGCTCAGATACGCAGTATTTT. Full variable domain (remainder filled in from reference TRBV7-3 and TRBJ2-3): GAGVSQTPSNKVTEKGKYVELRCDPISGHTALYWYRQSLGQGPEFLIYFQGTGAADDSGLPNDRFFAVRPEGSVSTLKIQRTERGDSAVYLCASSSSGGSDTQYFGPGTRLTVL.

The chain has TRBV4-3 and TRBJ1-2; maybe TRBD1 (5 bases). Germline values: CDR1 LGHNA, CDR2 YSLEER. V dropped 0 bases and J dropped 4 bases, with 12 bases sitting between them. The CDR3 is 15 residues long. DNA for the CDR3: TGCGCCAGCAGCCAAGATGGTAGGGGCCCCTATGGCTACACCTTC. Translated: CASSQDGRGPYGYTF.